The rows below give T cell receptor beta chains drawn from one sample of a study of T-cell memory formation after mild COVID-19. TCRdb processed the 5' RACE reads anew with MiXCR; each CDR3 protein has one entry. This sample has around 180,000 distinct CDR3 sequences, with approximately 17% found just once. Sequencing was performed on PBMCs or a T cell subset sorted from them (not recorded which). The receptors originated from a man aged 18 to 35 who had mild COVID-19 (a few samples of this study predate the infection). Cell type and time point are not known. Both conserved end residues are part of each CDR3. The D gene is left open where the match is weak. Some rows have no size entry. The others give once, few or many, or a class for an expanded clone.

D: TRBD1
J: TRBJ1-6
V: TRBV6-2/TRBV6-3
size: few
DNA: TGTGCCAGCAGAACCACGCGGGGGACAGGGTCTCCGGCACTCCACTTT
CDR3: CASRTTRGTGSPALHF

D: .
J: TRBJ2-5
V: TRBV4-1
size: .
DNA: TGCGCCAGCAGCCCGGGACCGGGACGGACTCAAGAGACCCAGTACTTC
CDR3: CASSPGPGRTQETQYF

D: .
J: TRBJ1-1
V: TRBV7-6
size: .
DNA: TGTGCCAGCAGCTTAGATTTTCAGAACACTGAAGCTTTCTTT
CDR3: CASSLDFQNTEAFF

D: .
J: TRBJ2-3
V: TRBV29-1
size: .
DNA: TGCAGCGTTGAAGATCCGCGCCTACGGGATACGCAGTATTTT
CDR3: CSVEDPRLRDTQYF

D: TRBD2
J: TRBJ2-1
V: TRBV29-1
size: .
DNA: TGCAGCGCTGGACTAGCGGGGAATGAGCAGTTCTTC
CDR3: CSAGLAGNEQFF

D: .
J: TRBJ2-2
V: TRBV7-2
size: few
DNA: TGTGCCAGCAGCTCACAGGCAACCGGGGAGCTGTTTTTT
CDR3: CASSSQATGELFF

D: TRBD2
J: TRBJ2-1
V: TRBV15
size: few
DNA: TGTGCCACCAGCAGAGGGACTAGCGGGGGTCGCAATGAGCAGTTCTTC
CDR3: CATSRGTSGGRNEQFF

D: .
J: TRBJ1-1
V: TRBV28
size: .
DNA: TGTGCCAGCAGTTATCACACAAGGACGGGGACTGGAGCTTTCTTT
CDR3: CASSYHTRTGTGAFF

D: .
J: TRBJ2-1
V: TRBV7-7
size: .
DNA: TGTGCTAGCAGCCTCCTGACCGGGACCGGTGAGCAGTTCTTC
CDR3: CASSLLTGTGEQFF

D: .
J: TRBJ1-4
V: TRBV5-6
size: few
DNA: TGTGCCAGCAGCTTGGGCAGCCAGCAAAAAGCTTTTTTT
CDR3: CASSLGSQQKAFF

D: TRBD1
J: TRBJ2-7
V: TRBV4-2
size: .
DNA: TGTGCCAGCGGCCGGACAGGGGTCTTTTCGGTGTACGAGCAGTACTTC
CDR3: CASGRTGVFSVYEQYF

D: TRBD2
J: TRBJ2-2
V: TRBV9
size: .
DNA: TGTGCCAGCAGCGTAGTGGGGGGGTCCCCTGGGGAGCTGTTTTTT
CDR3: CASSVVGGSPGELFF